These 18 T cell receptor beta chains came from one sample sequenced in a study of T cell repertoires in cytomegalovirus infection. No antigen is known for these receptors. TCRdb called the reads again in MiXCR, with one record for every CDR3 protein. The sample consists of fewer than 850,000 distinct CDR3 sequences, about 29% of them appearing once. The source was cultured CD8+ T cells from PBMCs, collected from culture after CMV antigen stimulation. These receptors were taken from a human donor in good health (CMV status not recorded). Some clones in this sample may be carry-over from other donors' samples.

This clonotype was seen more than once but under ten times. The chain carries TRBV4-1 and TRBJ1-6; D gene ambiguous. The CDR3 consists of 17 residues. Trimming left V 0 bases short and J 0 bases short, with 9 bases between. Germline lookup yields CDR1 MGHRA and CDR2 YSYEKL. The CDR3 region has the DNA TGCGCCAGCAGCCAAGAGACCATGCGCTCCTATAATTCACCCCTCCACTTT. Translation gives CASSQETMRSYNSPLHF.

The chain uses TRBV20-1 and TRBJ2-3; 12 nucleotides align to TRBD2. The CDR3 has 20 residues. J lost 1 base, V lost 1 base, and 15 bases had no gene match. The germline CDR1 and CDR2 sequences are DFQATT and SNEGSKA (reference sequence). In DNA, the CDR3 is TGCAGTGCTAGAGTGTCCATGGGGACTAGCGGGTGGTCGGGCACAGATACGCAGTATTTT. Protein product: CSARVSMGTSGWSGTDTQYF.

In this sample, this clonotype turned up a few times. This chain joins TRBV28 and TRBJ2-7, with a weak D call TRBD1 (5 bases). V was cut by 2 bases and J by 5 bases, with 13 bases left in between. Germline CDR1 is MDHEN and CDR2 is SYDVKM. The CDR3 consists of 14 residues. This chain's CDR3 is CASSLDRRTDEQYV. Here the CDR3 DNA reads TGTGCCAGCAGTTTAGACAGAAGAACTGACGAGCAGTACGTC.

J is TRBJ1-1 and V is TRBV6-1; D unresolved. Looked up from germline, CDR1 is MNHNS and CDR2 is SASEGT. Trimming pared 2 bases from V and 4 bases from J, leaving 20 bases between. The CDR3 totals 17 residues. CDR3 in DNA: TGTGCCAGCAGTGAAAACGAGGGATTAAGGCGAATCACTGAAGCTTTCTTT. This translates into CASSENEGLRRITEAFF.

This clonotype has ten or more counts. V and J are TRBV12-3 or TRBV12-4 and TRBJ1-1; tentative D call: TRBD1 (5 bases). The V end lost 5 bases, the J end lost 2 bases, and 9 bases lay between the germline ends. The CDR3 is 13 residues long. The CDR3 is CASSKGLNTEAFF. In DNA, the CDR3 is TGTGCCAGCAGTAAGGGACTTAACACTGAAGCTTTCTTT.

The V and J genes are TRBV5-6 and TRBJ2-1; D is possibly TRBD1 (5 bases). The CDR3 consists of 14 residues. Trimming pared 3 bases from V and 6 bases from J, leaving 13 bases between. Germline CDR1 is SGHDT and CDR2 is YYEEEE. In DNA form, the CDR3 reads TGTGCCAGCAGCTGGCAGCAGGGCGGCAATGAGCAGTTCTTC. This sequence encodes CASSWQQGGNEQFF.

This clonotype was seen at least ten times. The chain has TRBV7-9 and TRBJ2-7; 7 bases align to TRBD1. The germline CDR1 and CDR2 sequences are SEHNR and FQNEAQ (reference sequence). Trimming cost V 5 bases and J 5 bases; bases outside gene matches: 3. CDR3 length equals 12 residues. The CDR3 nucleotides are TGTGCCAGCAGCCCCGACAGGGACGAGCAGTACTTC. Translating gives CASSPDRDEQYF.

This clonotype was observed a few times. The chain employs TRBV5-1 and TRBJ2-1; no reliable D call. The length of the CDR3 is 16 residues. Trimming cost V 2 bases and J 4 bases, with 16 bases left between them. The germline V gene has CDR1 SGHRS and CDR2 YFSETQ. Written as DNA, the CDR3 is TGCGCCAGCAGCTTATTGGCCCTTGGCCCATACAATGAGCAGTTCTTC. This translates into CASSLLALGPYNEQFF.

This clonotype was counted between two and nine times. This CDR3 is CASSIVWDSSYNEQFF. CDR3 nucleotides: TGTGCCAGTAGTATAGTATGGGACAGCTCCTACAATGAGCAGTTCTTC. The chain employs TRBV19 and TRBJ2-1, with 7 bases that match TRBD1. The V gene end was trimmed by 1 base and the J gene end by 0 bases; junction bases not matched to a gene: 3. The CDR3 has 16 amino acids. Germline V CDR1 and CDR2: LNHDA, SQIVND (reference sequence).

This clonotype was counted between two and nine times. The V gene is TRBV10-3, the J gene TRBJ2-7; D call uncertain. The CDR3 contains 13 residues. Germline CDR1 ENHRY, CDR2 SYGVKD. Trimming removed 6 bases at V and 1 base at J, with 10 bases between. CDR3 DNA: TGTGCCATCAGGGCCGGTCCTTCCTACGAGCAGTACGTC. Amino acids: CAIRAGPSYEQYV.

The table lists this clonotype with a few counts. The chain joins TRBV7-6 to TRBJ2-1, with TRBD2 matching 14 bases. Trimming took 5 bases from V and 6 from J; bases not matched to a gene: 9. The V gene's germline CDR1 is SGHVS and CDR2 FNYEAQ. This CDR3 has 17 residues. The chain's CDR3 is CASSLAGLAGGPNEQFF. The CDR3 nucleotides are TGTGCCAGCAGCCTGGCCGGACTAGCGGGGGGTCCCAATGAGCAGTTCTTC.

Worth noting for this clonotype: A much larger clone lies a single base off, so this may be a read error. The V gene is TRBV7-6, the J gene TRBJ2-1, with 7 bases matching TRBD2. Germline loops: CDR1 SGHVS, CDR2 FNYEAQ. The CDR3 totals 16 residues. CDR3 bases: TGTACCAGCAGCTCTAGGGGAGGGCAGGTCGATAATGAGCAGTTCTTC. Its protein product is CTSSSRGGQVDNEQFF.

The chain uses TRBV12-3 or TRBV12-4 and TRBJ2-1, with 7 bases lining up with TRBD1. The CDR3 has 16 amino acids. V lost 3 bases to trimming and J lost 5 bases; unmatched junction nucleotides: 10. CDR3: CASSFGARGLNNEQFF. The CDR3 DNA sequence: TGTGCCAGCAGTTTTGGTGCGAGGGGGCTTAACAATGAGCAGTTCTTC.

The chain couples TRBV5-6 to TRBJ1-1, with 8 bases lining up with TRBD1. Germline assignment: CDR1 SGHDT and CDR2 YYEEEE. The V gene end was trimmed by 7 bases and the J gene end by 13 bases; junction bases not matched to a gene: 15. CDR3 size: 13 residues. The CDR3 sequence: CASAGTGKGKRFF. CDR3 bases: TGTGCCAGCGCCGGGACAGGAAAAGGGAAACGTTTCTTT. Supplemented by reference TRBV5-6 and TRBJ1-1, the full variable domain reads DAGVTQSPTHLIKTRGQQVTLRCSPKSGHDTVSWYQQALGQGPQFIFQYYEEEERQRGNFPDRFSGHQFPNYSSELNVNALLLGDSALYLCASAGTGKGKRFFGQGTRLTVV.

This clonotype was found a few times. The chain carries TRBV12-3 or TRBV12-4 and TRBJ1-6; D is unclear. This CDR3 has 17 residues. With 6 bases removed from V and 0 bases from J, the gap between germline ends came to 15 bases. CDR3 in amino acids: CASSPGFRSSYNSPLHF. In nucleotides, the CDR3 is TGTGCCAGCAGCCCTGGTTTCCGGAGCTCCTATAATTCACCCCTCCACTTT.

The chain links TRBV6-5 to TRBJ2-7, with D possibly TRBD1 on 5 matching bases. The V end lost 7 bases, the J end lost 2 bases, and 15 bases lay between the germline ends. CDR1 is MNHEY and CDR2 is SVGAGI in the germline V gene. The CDR3 runs 14 residues. Here the CDR3 reads CASTYRSYPYEQYF. CDR3 sequence (DNA): TGTGCCAGCACATACAGGAGTTACCCCTACGAGCAGTACTTC.

V gene TRBV7-3 combines with J gene TRBJ2-3; D is possibly TRBD1 or TRBD2 (5 bases each). V was pared by 2 bases and J by 3 bases, with 12 bases between. Germline V gives CDR1 SGHTA, CDR2 FQGTGA. CDR3 size: 15 residues. The CDR3 spells CASSLEGPFTDTQYF. The DNA of the CDR3 is TGTGCCAGCAGCTTAGAGGGACCCTTTACAGATACGCAGTATTTT. The variable domain in full, completed from reference TRBV7-3 and TRBJ2-3, reads GAGVSQTPSNKVTEKGKYVELRCDPISGHTALYWYRQSLGQGPEFLIYFQGTGAADDSGLPNDRFFAVRPEGSVSTLKIQRTERGDSAVYLCASSLEGPFTDTQYFGPGTRLTVL.

J is TRBJ2-1 and V is TRBV5-5, with 12 positions matching TRBD2. V dropped 4 bases and J dropped 2; count of bases not matched to a gene: 10. This CDR3 region has 18 residues. Germline loops: CDR1 SGHKS, CDR2 YYEKEE (reference sequence). CDR3: CASSLMTSGGSPYNEQFF. The CDR3 coding sequence is TGTGCCAGCAGCCTCATGACTAGCGGGGGAAGTCCCTACAATGAGCAGTTCTTC.